This T cell receptor (beta chain) is drawn from a study of radiation and T cells in renal cell carcinoma. Assay: immunoSEQ multiplex PCR; the TCRdb copy retains only in-frame clones and omits some. The data hold 140,000 to 150,000 clones, with approximately 86% observed a single time. Time point reported: blood 4 weeks post-SBRT, at nephrectomy. The sample's treatment: 15 Gy SBRT to primary tumor, nephrectomy 4 weeks later. Per the germline V gene, CDR1 is WSHSY and CDR2 is SAAADI. Trimming cost V 4 bases and J 3 bases, with 10 bases left between them. The CDR3 is 15 residues long. The sequences come from blood, collected from a patient whose treatment included radiotherapy and nephrectomy. The chain carries TRBV10-2 and TRBJ2-6, with D perhaps TRBD1 (5 bases). The clonotype was recovered from a woman aged 50 to 60 with renal cell carcinoma. The CDR3, as DNA: TGCGCCAGCAGTGGCCTCAGGGTTGGGGCCAACGTCCTGACTTTC. Its protein product is CASSGLRVGANVLTF.